This TCR beta chain was profiled in a study of T cell changes during pregnancy in multiple sclerosis. The CDR3 contains 15 residues. Germline-derived CDR1 and CDR2 are MNHNS and SASEGT. V gave up 6 bases and J gave up 0 bases, with 15 bases separating them. Generated by immunoSEQ multiplex PCR, the TCRdb table keeps only in-frame clones and is missing some. This sample has about 100,000 clones; around 92% occur once, and the top ten carry 1.9%. The specimen comprised peripheral blood, sampled after pregnancy. This clonotype originated in a female donor with multiple sclerosis, enrolled in a pregnancy study. This chain links TRBV6-1 with TRBJ2-7; weak D call: TRBD1 (6 bases). CDR3 nucleotides: TGTGCCAGCAGAGTAGGGCCACAGGGCTCCTACGAGCAGTACTTC. Translated, it gives CASRVGPQGSYEQYF.